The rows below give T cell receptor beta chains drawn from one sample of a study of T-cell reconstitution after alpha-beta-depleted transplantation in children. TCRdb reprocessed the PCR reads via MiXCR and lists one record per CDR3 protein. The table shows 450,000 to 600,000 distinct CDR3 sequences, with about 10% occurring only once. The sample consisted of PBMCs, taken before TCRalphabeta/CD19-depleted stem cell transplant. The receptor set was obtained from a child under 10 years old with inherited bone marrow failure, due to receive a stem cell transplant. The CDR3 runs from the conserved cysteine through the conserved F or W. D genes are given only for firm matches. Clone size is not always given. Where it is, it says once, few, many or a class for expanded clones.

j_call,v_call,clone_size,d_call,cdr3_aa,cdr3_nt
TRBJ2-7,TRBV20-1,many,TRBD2,CSARASGRTFSYEQYF,TGCAGTGCTAGGGCTAGCGGGAGAACGTTCTCCTACGAGCAGTACTTC
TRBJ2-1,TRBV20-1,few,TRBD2,CSARGGLAGYPTYNEQFF,TGCAGTGCTAGAGGGGGACTAGCGGGATACCCTACCTACAATGAGCAGTTCTTC
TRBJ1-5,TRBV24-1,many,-,CATSGQGDQPQHF,TGTGCCACCAGTGGGCAGGGCGATCAGCCCCAGCATTTT
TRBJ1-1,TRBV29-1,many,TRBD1,CSVGTGAGDTEAFF,TGCAGCGTTGGGACAGGGGCTGGGGACACTGAAGCTTTCTTT
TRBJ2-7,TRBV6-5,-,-,CASSYDGPYEQYF,TGTGCCAGCAGCTACGACGGACCCTACGAGCAGTACTTC
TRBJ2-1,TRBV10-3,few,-,CAISVQGRAEQFF,TGTGCCATCAGTGTGCAGGGACGCGCTGAGCAGTTCTTC
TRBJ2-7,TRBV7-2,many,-,CASSLVIGAGYEQYF,TGTGCCAGCAGCTTAGTCATAGGGGCGGGGTACGAGCAGTACTTC
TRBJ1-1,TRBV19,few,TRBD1,CASSISGGLNTEAFF,TGTGCCAGTAGTATTTCAGGGGGCCTGAACACTGAAGCTTTCTTT
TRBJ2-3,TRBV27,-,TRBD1,CASSSWTGQRTDTQYF,TGTGCCAGCAGTTCTTGGACAGGGCAGCGCACAGATACGCAGTATTTT
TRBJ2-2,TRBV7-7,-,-,CASSAGGTPNTGELFF,TGTGCCAGCAGCGCCGGCGGGACACCGAACACCGGGGAGCTGTTTTTT
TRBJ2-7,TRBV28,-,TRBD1,CASLVSGTGFGHEQYF,TGTGCCAGCTTAGTATCCGGGACAGGGTTTGGCCACGAGCAGTACTTC
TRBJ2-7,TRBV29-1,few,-,CSAQGDVYEQYF,TGCAGCGCACAGGGCGACGTCTACGAGCAGTACTTC
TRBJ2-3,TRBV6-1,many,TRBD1,CAGDKQGDSTDTQYF,TGTGCCGGAGATAAACAGGGGGATTCCACAGATACGCAGTATTTT
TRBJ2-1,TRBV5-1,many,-,CASSLVSTPTIGEQFF,TGCGCCAGCAGCTTGGTTAGCACCCCCACAATTGGCGAGCAGTTCTTC
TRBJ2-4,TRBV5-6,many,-,CASSFSSGVIQYF,TGTGCCAGCAGCTTCAGTAGTGGAGTCATTCAGTACTTC
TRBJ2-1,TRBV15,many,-,CATSRDWGQVGQFF,TGTGCCACCAGCAGAGATTGGGGGCAGGTCGGACAGTTCTTC
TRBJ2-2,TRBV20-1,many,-,CSASGGANTGELFF,TGCAGTGCTAGCGGGGGAGCGAACACCGGGGAGCTGTTTTTT
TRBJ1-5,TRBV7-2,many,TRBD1,CASRKTGAGQPQHF,TGTGCCAGCAGAAAAACAGGGGCGGGACAGCCCCAGCATTTT
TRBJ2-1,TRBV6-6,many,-,CASSYSTGTEQFF,TGTGCCAGCAGTTACTCGACGGGGACTGAGCAGTTCTTC
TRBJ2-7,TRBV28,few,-,CATPWGYEQYF,TGTGCCACCCCATGGGGCTACGAGCAGTACTTC
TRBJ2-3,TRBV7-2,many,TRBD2,CASETSGGGSDTQYF,TGTGCCAGCGAAACTAGCGGAGGCGGGTCAGATACGCAGTATTTT
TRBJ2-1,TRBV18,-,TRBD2,CASSPYWTSAYNGQFF,TGTGCCAGCTCACCATATTGGACTAGCGCGTACAATGGGCAGTTCTTC
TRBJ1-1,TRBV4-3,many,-,CASSQDRSPGRTEAFF,TGCGCCAGCAGCCAAGATCGGAGCCCCGGTAGAACTGAAGCTTTCTTT
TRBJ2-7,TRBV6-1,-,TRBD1,CASSQTGGYEQYF,TGTGCCAGCAGTCAAACAGGGGGCTACGAGCAGTACTTC
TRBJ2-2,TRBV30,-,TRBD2,CAWSRLAGGELFF,TGTGCCTGGAGTAGACTAGCCGGCGGGGAGCTGTTTTTT
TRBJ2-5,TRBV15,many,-,CATSEQGRLQETQYF,TGTGCCACCAGCGAACAGGGGAGGCTCCAAGAGACCCAGTACTTC
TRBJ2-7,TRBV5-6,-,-,CASSCGLGQYF,TGTGCCAGCAGCTGCGGTCTCGGGCAGTACTTC
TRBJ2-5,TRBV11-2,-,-,CASSLGVGSGETQYF,TGTGCCAGCAGCTTAGGGGTAGGAAGTGGTGAGACCCAGTACTTC
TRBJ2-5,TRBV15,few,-,CATSGSTTAQETQYF,TGTGCCACCAGCGGTTCAACTACAGCACAAGAGACCCAGTACTTC
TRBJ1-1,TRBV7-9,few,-,CASIQALNTEAFF,TGTGCCAGCATCCAGGCCTTGAACACTGAAGCTTTCTTT
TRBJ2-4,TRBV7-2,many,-,CASSLSVKNIQYF,TGTGCCAGCAGCTTATCTGTCAAAAACATTCAGTACTTC
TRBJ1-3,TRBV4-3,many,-,CASSQDNSGNTIYF,TGCGCCAGCAGCCAAGACAACTCTGGAAACACCATATATTTT
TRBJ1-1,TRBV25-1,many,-,CASTESGGGAEAFF,TGTGCCAGCACCGAATCTGGCGGAGGGGCTGAAGCTTTCTTT
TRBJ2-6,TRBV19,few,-,CASSIGSSGANVLTF,TGTGCCAGTAGTATAGGCAGCTCTGGGGCCAACGTCCTGACTTTC
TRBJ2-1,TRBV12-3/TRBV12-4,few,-,CASSLLVLGNEQFF,TGTGCCAGCAGTTTACTAGTCTTAGGCAATGAGCAGTTCTTC
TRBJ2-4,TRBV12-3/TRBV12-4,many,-,CASSSPGNIQYF,TGTGCCAGCAGTTCACCGGGAAACATTCAGTACTTC
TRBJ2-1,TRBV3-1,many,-,CASSQITTGEQFF,TGTGCCAGCAGCCAGATTACTACCGGTGAGCAGTTCTTC
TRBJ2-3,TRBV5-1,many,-,CASSLSPTDTQYF,TGCGCCAGCAGCTTGAGCCCCACAGATACGCAGTATTTT
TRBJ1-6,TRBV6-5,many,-,CASSYGMGGSWNSPLHF,TGTGCCAGCAGTTACGGGATGGGAGGAAGTTGGAATTCACCCCTCCACTTT
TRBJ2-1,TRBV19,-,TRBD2,CASSSSGRYNEQFF,TGTGCCAGTAGTTCGAGCGGGAGGTACAATGAGCAGTTCTTC
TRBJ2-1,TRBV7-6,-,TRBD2,CASSLGQRLAGGRRDEQFF,TGTGCCAGCAGCTTGGGACAAAGACTAGCGGGAGGCCGGAGAGATGAGCAGTTCTTC